This section outlines one T cell receptor beta chain sequence together with its context. Sequenced by immunoSEQ multiplex PCR; TCRdb stores in-frame clones only, minus some. The table has 90,000 to 120,000 clones, approximately 82% seen once; the top ten hold 6.5%. This sample is part of a study of control samples from healthy donors and cancer patients. Germline assignment: CDR1 ENHRY and CDR2 SYGVKD. There are 14 residues in the CDR3. Germline trimming cut 5 bases from V and 5 bases from J; bases unmatched to any gene: 8. Sample: blood. The clonotype originates from a young man in good health. The gene calls are TRBV10-3 and TRBJ2-5; 7 nucleotides agree with TRBD2. In nucleotides, the CDR3 is TGTGCCATCAGTTTGTCCGAGGGAGGGGAGACCCAGTACTTC. Residues: CAISLSEGGETQYF.